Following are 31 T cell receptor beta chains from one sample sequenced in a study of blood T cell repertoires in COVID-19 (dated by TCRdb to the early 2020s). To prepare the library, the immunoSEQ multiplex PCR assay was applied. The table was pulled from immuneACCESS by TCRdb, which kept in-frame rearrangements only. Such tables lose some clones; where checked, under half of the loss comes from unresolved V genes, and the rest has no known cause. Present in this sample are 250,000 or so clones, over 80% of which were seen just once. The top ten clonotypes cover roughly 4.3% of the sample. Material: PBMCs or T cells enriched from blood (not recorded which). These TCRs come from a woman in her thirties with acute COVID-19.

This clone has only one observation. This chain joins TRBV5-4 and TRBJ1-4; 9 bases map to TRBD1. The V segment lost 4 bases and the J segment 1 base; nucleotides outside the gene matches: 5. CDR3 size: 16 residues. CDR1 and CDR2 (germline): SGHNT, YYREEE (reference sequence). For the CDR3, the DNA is TGTGCCAGCAGCCGGGGGGACAGGGTAACTAATGAAAAACTGTTTTTT. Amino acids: CASSRGDRVTNEKLFF.

CDR3 amino acids: CSASGDTIYF. CDR3 DNA sequence: TGCAGTGCTTCGGGGGACACCATATATTTT. The chain combines TRBV20-1 with TRBJ1-3, with D perhaps TRBD1 (5 bases). The CDR3 totals 10 residues. Trimming left V 5 bases short and J 8 bases short, with 7 bases between. Germline CDR1 is DFQATT and CDR2 is SNEGSKA (reference sequence).

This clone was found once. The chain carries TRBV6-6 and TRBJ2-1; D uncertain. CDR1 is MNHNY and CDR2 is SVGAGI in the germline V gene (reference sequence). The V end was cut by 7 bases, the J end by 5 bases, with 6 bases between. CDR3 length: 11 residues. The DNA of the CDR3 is TGTGCCAGCAAACTCGACAATGAGCAGTTCTTC. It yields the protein CASKLDNEQFF.

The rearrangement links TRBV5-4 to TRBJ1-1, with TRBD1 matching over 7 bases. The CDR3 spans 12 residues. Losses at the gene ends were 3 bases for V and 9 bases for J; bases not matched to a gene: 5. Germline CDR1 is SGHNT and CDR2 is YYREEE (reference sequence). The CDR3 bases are TGTGCCAGCAGCTCCGGACAGGAAAAAGCTTTCTTT. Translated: CASSSGQEKAFF.

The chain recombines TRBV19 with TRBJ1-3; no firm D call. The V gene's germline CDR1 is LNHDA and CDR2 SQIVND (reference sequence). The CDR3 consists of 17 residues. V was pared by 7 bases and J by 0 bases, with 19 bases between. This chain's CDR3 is CASTTEAPGSSGNTIYF. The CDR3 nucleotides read TGTGCCAGTACTACAGAGGCCCCAGGAAGCTCTGGAAACACCATATATTTT.

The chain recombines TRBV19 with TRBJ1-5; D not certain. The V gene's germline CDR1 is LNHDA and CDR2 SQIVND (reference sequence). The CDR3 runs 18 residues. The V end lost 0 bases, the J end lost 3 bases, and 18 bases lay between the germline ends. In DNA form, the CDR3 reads TGTGCCAGTAGTATAGAGACGGGAGGAGGTTTCAACAATCAGCCCCAGCATTTT. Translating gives CASSIETGGGFNNQPQHF.

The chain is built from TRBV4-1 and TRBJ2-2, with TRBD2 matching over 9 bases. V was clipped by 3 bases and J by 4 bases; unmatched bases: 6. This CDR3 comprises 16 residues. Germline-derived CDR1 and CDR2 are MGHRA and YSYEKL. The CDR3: CASSQATSGLTGELFF. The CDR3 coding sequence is TGCGCCAGCAGCCAGGCGACTAGCGGACTCACCGGGGAGCTGTTTTTT.

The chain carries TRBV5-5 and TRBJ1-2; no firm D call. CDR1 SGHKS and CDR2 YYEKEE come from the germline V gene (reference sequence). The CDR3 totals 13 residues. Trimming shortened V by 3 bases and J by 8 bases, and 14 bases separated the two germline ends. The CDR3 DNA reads TGTGCCAGCAGCTCGGAAGGACTGGTCGGCTACACCTTC. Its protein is CASSSEGLVGYTF.

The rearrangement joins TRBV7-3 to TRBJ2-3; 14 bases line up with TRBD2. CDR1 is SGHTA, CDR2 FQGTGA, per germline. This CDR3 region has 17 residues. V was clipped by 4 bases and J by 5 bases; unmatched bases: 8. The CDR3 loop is CASSSGGLAGDLDTQYF. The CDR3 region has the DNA TGTGCCAGCAGCTCTGGGGGACTAGCGGGAGATCTAGATACGCAGTATTTT.

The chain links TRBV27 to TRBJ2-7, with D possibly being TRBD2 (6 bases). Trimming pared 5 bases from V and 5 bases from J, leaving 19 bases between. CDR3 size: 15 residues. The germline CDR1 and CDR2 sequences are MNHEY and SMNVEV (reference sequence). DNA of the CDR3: TGTGCCAGCAGTGTTAATGCGGGACTCCCTCACGAGCAGTACTTC. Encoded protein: CASSVNAGLPHEQYF.

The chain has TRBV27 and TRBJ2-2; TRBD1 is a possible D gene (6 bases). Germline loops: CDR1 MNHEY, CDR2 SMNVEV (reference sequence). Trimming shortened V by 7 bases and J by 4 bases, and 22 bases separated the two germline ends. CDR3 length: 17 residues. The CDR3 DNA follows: TGTGCCAGCAAGGGATCAGGGGCCAGCCTCCTCACCGGGGAGCTGTTTTTT. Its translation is CASKGSGASLLTGELFF.

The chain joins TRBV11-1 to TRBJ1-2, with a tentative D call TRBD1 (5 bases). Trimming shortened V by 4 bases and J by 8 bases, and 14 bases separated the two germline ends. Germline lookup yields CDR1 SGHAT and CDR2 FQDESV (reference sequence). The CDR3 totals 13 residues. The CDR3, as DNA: TGTGCCAGCAGCTCTAGGGGCACCGGGGGCTACACCTTC. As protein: CASSSRGTGGYTF. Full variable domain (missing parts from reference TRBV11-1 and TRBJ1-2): EAEVAQSPRYKITEKSQAVAFWCDPISGHATLYWYRQILGQGPELLVQFQDESVVDDSQLPKDRFSAERLKGVDSTLKIQPAELGDSAMYLCASSSRGTGGYTFGSGTRLTVV.

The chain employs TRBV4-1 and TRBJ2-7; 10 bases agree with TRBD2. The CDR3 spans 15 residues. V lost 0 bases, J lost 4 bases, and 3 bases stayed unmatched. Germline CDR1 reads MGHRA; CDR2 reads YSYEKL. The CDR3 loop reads CASSQEGLAEYEQYF. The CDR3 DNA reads TGCGCCAGCAGCCAAGAAGGACTAGCGGAGTACGAGCAGTACTTC.

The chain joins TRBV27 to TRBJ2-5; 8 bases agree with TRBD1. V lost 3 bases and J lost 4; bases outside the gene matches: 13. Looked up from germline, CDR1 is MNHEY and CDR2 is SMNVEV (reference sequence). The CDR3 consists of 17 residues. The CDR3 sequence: CASSLIGQGHRGETQYF. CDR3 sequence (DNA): TGTGCCAGCAGTTTGATCGGACAGGGTCATCGCGGAGAGACCCAGTACTTC.

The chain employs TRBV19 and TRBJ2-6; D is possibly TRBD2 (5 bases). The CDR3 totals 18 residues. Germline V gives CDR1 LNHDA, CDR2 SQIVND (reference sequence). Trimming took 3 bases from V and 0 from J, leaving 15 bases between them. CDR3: CASSMSGTIGSGANVLTF. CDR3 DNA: TGTGCCAGTAGTATGTCGGGAACGATTGGCTCTGGGGCCAACGTCCTGACTTTC.

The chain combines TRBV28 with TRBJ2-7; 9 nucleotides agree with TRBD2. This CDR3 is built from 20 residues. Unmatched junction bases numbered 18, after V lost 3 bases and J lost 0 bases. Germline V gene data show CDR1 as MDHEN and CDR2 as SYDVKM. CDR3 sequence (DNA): TGTGCCAGCAGTTTTTTTGGCCAAGTCCGACTAGCGGTTAGCTCCTACGAGCAGTACTTC. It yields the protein CASSFFGQVRLAVSSYEQYF.

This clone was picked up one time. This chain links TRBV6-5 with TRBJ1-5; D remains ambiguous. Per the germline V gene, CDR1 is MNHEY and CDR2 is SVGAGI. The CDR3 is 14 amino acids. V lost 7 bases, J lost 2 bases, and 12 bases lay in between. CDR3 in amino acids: CASNLGQGNQPQHF. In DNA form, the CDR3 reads TGTGCCAGCAACTTGGGCCAGGGCAATCAGCCCCAGCATTTT.

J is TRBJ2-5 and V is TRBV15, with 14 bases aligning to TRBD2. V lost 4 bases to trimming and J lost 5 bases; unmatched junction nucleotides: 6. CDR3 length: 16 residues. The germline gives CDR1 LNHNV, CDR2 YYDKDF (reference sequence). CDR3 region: CATSTPGLAGVETQYF. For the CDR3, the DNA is TGTGCCACCAGCACTCCGGGACTAGCGGGAGTGGAGACCCAGTACTTC.

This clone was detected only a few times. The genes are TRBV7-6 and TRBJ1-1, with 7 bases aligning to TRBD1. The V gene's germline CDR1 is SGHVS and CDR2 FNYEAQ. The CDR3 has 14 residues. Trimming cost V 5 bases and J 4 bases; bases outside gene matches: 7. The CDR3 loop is CASSPPGQLTEAFF. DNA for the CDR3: TGTGCCAGCAGCCCGCCGGGACAGCTCACTGAAGCTTTCTTT.

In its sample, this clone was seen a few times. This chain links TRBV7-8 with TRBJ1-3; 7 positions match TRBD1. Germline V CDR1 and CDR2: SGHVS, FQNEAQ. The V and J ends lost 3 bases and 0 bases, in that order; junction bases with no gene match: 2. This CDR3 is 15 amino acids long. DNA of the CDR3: TGTGCCAGCAGCTTCGGACAGGCCTCTGGAAACACCATATATTTT. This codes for CASSFGQASGNTIYF.

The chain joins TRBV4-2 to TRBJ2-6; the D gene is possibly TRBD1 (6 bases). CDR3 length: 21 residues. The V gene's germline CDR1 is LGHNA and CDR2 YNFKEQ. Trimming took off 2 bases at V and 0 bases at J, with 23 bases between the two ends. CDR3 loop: CASSQPGTTLLIPSGANVLTF. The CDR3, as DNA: TGTGCCAGCAGCCAACCCGGGACAACCTTACTGATTCCCTCTGGGGCCAACGTCCTGACTTTC.

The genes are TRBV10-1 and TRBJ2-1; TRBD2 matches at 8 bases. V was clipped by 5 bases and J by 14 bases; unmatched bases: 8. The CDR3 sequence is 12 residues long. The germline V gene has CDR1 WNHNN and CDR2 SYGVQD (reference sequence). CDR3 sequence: CASSPRTSSEFF. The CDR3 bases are TGCGCCAGCAGTCCGCGGACTAGCTCTGAGTTCTTC.

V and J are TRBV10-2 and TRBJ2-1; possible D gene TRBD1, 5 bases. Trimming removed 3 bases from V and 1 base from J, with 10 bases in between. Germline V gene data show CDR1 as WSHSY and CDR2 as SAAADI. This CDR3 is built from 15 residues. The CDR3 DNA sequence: TGCGCCAGCAGTGACAGGGCCTTGTCCTACAATGAGCAGTTCTTC. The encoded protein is CASSDRALSYNEQFF.

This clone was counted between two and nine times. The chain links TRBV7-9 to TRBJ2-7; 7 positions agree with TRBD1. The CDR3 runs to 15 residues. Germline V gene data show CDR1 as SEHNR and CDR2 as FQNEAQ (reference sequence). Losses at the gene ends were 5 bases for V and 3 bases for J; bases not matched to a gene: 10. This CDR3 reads CASSTTMTGHYEQYF. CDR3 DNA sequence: TGTGCCAGCAGCACAACAATGACAGGGCACTACGAGCAGTACTTC.

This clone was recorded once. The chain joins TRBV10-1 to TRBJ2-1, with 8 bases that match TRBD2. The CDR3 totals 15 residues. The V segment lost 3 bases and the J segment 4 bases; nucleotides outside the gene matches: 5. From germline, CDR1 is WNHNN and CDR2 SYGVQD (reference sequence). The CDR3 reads CASSDTGGGYNEQFF. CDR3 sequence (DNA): TGCGCCAGCAGTGATACGGGAGGGGGTTACAATGAGCAGTTCTTC.

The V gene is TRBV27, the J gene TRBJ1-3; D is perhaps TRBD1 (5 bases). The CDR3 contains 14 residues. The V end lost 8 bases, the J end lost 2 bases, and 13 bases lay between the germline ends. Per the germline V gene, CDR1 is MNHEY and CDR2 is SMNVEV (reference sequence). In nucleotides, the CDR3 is TGTGCCAGCGGCTCCAGGGTGACTGGAAACACCATATATTTT. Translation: CASGSRVTGNTIYF.

This CDR3 reads CASSPLRDSYNEQFF. The CDR3, as DNA: TGTGCCAGCAGCCCGTTGCGGGACTCCTACAATGAGCAGTTCTTC. The gene calls are TRBV7-3 and TRBJ2-1, with a weak D call TRBD2 (6 bases). The CDR3 runs 15 residues. CDR1 is SGHTA and CDR2 is FQGTGA in the germline V gene. V was clipped by 5 bases and J by 0 bases, with 11 bases between them.

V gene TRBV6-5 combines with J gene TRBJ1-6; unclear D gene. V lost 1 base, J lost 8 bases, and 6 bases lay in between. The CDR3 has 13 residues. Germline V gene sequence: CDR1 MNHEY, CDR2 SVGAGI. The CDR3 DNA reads TGTGCCAGCAGTTACTTGGGCGATTCACCCCTCCACTTT. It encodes CASSYLGDSPLHF.

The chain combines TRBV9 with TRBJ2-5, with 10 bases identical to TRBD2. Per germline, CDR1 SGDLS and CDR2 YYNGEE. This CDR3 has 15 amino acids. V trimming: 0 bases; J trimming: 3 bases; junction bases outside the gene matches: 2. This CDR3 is CASSVALAGEETQYF. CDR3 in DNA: TGTGCCAGCAGCGTAGCTCTAGCGGGAGAAGAGACCCAGTACTTC.

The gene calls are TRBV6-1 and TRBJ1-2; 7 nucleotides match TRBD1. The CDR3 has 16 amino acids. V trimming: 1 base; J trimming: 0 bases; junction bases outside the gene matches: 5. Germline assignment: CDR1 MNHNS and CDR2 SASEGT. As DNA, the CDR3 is TGTGCCAGCAGTGAAGGGGCTGGACAGGCTAACTATGGCTACACCTTC. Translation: CASSEGAGQANYGYTF.

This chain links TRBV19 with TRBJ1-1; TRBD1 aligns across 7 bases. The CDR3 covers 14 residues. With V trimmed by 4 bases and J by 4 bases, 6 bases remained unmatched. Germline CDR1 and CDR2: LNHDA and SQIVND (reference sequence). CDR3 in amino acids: CASSSTGDGTEAFF. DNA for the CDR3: TGTGCCAGTAGTAGCACAGGGGACGGCACTGAAGCTTTCTTT.